This note documents a single T cell receptor beta chain sequence. Per germline, CDR1 SEHNR and CDR2 FQNEAQ (reference sequence). Trimming removed 6 bases from V and 0 bases from J; junction bases left unmatched: 2. The CDR3 totals 15 residues. As for treatment: randomized to nivolumab then ipilimumab (arm A) or the reverse (arm B). Patients had received no earlier DNA-damaging chemotherapy. Live CD3+CD8+ CD19− CD56− cells were sorted from PBMCs. The entry originates in a study of sequential checkpoint blockade in melanoma. Study summary: First-line arms were nivolumab then ipilimumab, or the reverse, randomized 1:1. Both treatment sequences were followed by maintenance nivolumab.

Produced via immunoSEQ multiplex PCR; TCRdb's table is partial and in-frame only. In the table there are some 14,000 clones, around 80% of which are singletons. This sequence originates from a human donor with melanoma. V and J are TRBV7-9 and TRBJ2-3; 11 bases align to TRBD2. The sequencing here drew on CD8+ T cells sorted from blood (inferred from file names), taken from a patient given nivolumab and ipilimumab in sequence. CDR3 sequence: CASRGTSGSTDTQYF. The CDR3 DNA follows: TGTGCCAGCAGAGGGACTAGCGGAAGCACAGATACGCAGTATTTT.